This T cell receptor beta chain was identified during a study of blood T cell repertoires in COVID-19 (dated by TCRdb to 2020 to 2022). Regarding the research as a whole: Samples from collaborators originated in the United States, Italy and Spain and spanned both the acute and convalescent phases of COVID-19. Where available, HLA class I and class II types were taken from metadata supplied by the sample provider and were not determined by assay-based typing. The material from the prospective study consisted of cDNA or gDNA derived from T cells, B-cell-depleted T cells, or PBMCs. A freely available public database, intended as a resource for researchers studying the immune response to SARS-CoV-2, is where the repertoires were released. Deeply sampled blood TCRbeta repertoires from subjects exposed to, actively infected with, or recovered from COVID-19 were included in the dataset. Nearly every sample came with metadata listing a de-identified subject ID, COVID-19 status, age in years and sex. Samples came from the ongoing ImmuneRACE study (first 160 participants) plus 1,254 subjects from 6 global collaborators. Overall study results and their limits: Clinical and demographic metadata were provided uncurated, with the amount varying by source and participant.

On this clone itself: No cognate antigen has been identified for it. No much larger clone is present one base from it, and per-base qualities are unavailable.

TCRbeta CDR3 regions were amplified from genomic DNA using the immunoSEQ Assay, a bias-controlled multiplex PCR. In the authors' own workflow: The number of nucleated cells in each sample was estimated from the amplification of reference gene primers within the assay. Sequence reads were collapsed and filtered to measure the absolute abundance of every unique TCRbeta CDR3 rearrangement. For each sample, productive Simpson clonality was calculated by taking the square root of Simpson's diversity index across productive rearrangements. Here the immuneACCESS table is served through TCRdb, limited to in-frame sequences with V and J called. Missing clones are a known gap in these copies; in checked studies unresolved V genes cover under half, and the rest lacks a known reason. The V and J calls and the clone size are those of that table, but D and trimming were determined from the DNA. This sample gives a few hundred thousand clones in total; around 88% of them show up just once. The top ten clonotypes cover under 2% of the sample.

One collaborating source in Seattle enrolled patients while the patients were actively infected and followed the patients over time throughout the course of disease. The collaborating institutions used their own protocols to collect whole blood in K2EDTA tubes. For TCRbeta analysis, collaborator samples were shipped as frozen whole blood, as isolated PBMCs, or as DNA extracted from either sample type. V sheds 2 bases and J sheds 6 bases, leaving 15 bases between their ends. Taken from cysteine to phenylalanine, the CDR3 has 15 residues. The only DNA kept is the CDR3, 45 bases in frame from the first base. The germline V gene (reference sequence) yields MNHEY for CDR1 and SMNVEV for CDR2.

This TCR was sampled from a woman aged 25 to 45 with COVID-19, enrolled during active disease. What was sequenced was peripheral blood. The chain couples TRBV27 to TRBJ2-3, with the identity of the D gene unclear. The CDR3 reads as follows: CASSLEPTGSDTQYF. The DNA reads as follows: TGTGCCAGCAGTTTAGAACCGACGGGTTCGGATACGCAGTATTTT.